This T cell receptor beta chain comes out of a study of blood T cell repertoires in COVID-19. Study-level information: COVID-19 samples, acute and convalescent, were from the United States, Italy and Spain. PBMCs, B-cell-depleted T cells, or T cells were the source of the cDNA or gDNA that made up the material.

Measured with immunoSEQ multiplex PCR; TCRdb has only the in-frame clones, and not every one. The table records around 150,000 clones, 88% of them present only once. In germline, CDR1 is LGHDT, CDR2 YNNKEL (reference sequence). V lost 1 base, J lost 5 bases, and 11 bases lay in between. CDR3 length: 14 residues. Participant reports of clinical history set cohort assignment. Cohort 3 recovery required two negative PCRs, clearance, or symptom resolution. This sequence joins TRBV3-1 (or the pseudogene TRBV3-2) and TRBJ2-5, with TRBD2 as a possible D gene (6 bases). Sequences were obtained from PBMCs or T cells enriched from blood (not recorded which). This clonotype was sampled from a woman aged 45-60 years who had recovered from COVID-19. CDR3: CASSQGIGGETQYF. The CDR3 coding sequence is TGTGCCAGCAGCCAAGGAATCGGAGGGGAGACCCAGTACTTC.